This is a list of T cell receptor beta chains from one sample in a study of blood T cell repertoires in COVID-19. The method was immunoSEQ multiplex PCR; TCRdb's version includes in-frame clones alone and lacks a portion of them. The sample lists about 240,000 clones; around 86% were seen once. The sequencing sample was made of peripheral blood. The receptors derive from a woman in her seventies with active or convalescent COVID-19. The CDR3 runs from the conserved cysteine through the conserved F or W.

v_call cdr3_aa
TRBV20-1 CSAEGMTFF
TRBV5-1 CASSLSGTGGNTEAFF
TRBV19 CASSMVGKETQYF
TRBV4-2 CASSQERTGRTYNEQFF
TRBV5-1 CASSFSGRDTEAFF
TRBV6-6 CASSYGAGALKETQYF
TRBV12-3/TRBV12-4 CASSLDTDYEQYF
TRBV6-2/TRBV6-3 CASSYTGTGGETQYF
TRBV11-2 CASSLGQGRYEQYF
TRBV11-2 CASSLGGLQETQYF
TRBV5-6 CASTGGSNTEAFF
TRBV13 CASSFNYNEQFF
TRBV5-5 CASSLLGEGGANVLTF
TRBV7-2 CASSPQGPKYNEQFF
TRBV5-4 CASSPGREARAIWGNEQFF
TRBV5-4 CASRSDTTYEQYF
TRBV6-6 CASGNRGLSYGYTF
TRBV19 CASSRTTGGGYTF
TRBV18 CASSKQDSNQPQHF
TRBV15 CATSSRASNEKLFF
TRBV5-6 CASSLVDSHEQYF
TRBV19 CASSRGGTGGTGELFF
TRBV5-1 CASSLGPRSGDTYNEQFF
TRBV10-2 CATGQGGNEQYF
TRBV6-1 CASSEVGGSVQPQHF
TRBV3-1/TRBV3-2 CASSQAGTGDTEAFF
TRBV6-5 CASRGVNYGYTF
TRBV7-2 CASSLSPASGSYEQYF
TRBV2 CASSEAVPGGTGNTIYF
TRBV28 CASSFLKGGTGGYEQYF
TRBV6-5 CAAHPWGGGTGELFF
TRBV27 CASSFSRQGGQYSNQPQHF
TRBV5-4 CASSLITGANVLTF
TRBV7-6 CASSPSGSAGVTGELFF
TRBV18 CASSPTGAGNNQPQHF
TRBV7-8 CASSLAGTGQETQYF
TRBV9 CASSVGVDPEAFF
TRBV7-9 CASGPKMGANEKLFF
TRBV18 CASSPNDPGTGEKLFF
TRBV7-2 CASSPGTGSGNTIYF
TRBV5-4 CASTPGRGGGTGELFF
TRBV19 CASSAGGSKDTQYF
TRBV9 CASSEQGPPVNTEAFF